These T cell receptor beta chains were read from a single sample in a study of beta chain features in type 1 diabetes. Some clones are missing from TCRdb's copy, which holds only in-frame ones; the method was immunoSEQ multiplex PCR. The profile shows 680,000 or so clones, roughly a sixth of them singletons. What was sequenced was naive CD4+ T cells from blood. These receptor sequences come from a man between 18 and 29 years old in good health. The CDR3 runs from the conserved cysteine through the conserved F or W. The D gene is left open where the match is weak. Part of the rows lack a size; the others show once, few, many or a class for expanded clones.

d_call j_call v_call clone_size cdr3_nt cdr3_aa
TRBD2 TRBJ2-1 TRBV7-9 NA TGTGCCAGCAGCCCAAGGGGACTAGCGGGAGCCCGCTGGAAGTCCGAGCAGTTCTTC CASSPRGLAGARWKSEQFF
NA TRBJ1-1 TRBV4-3 NA TGCGCCAGCAGCCAAGATCAACAGCTGAACACTGAAGCTTTCTTT CASSQDQQLNTEAFF
NA TRBJ1-2 TRBV7-2 few TGTGCCAGCAGTTACCCCACCGGGGGGCGAACCTATGGCTACACCTTC CASSYPTGGRTYGYTF
NA TRBJ1-2 TRBV15 few TGTGCCACCAGCCCGAACAGGGCCGTTAACTATGGCTACACCTTC CATSPNRAVNYGYTF
NA TRBJ1-5 TRBV18 few TGTGCCAGCTCACCGGACAGCTATAGCAATCAGCCCCAGCATTTT CASSPDSYSNQPQHF
TRBD2 TRBJ2-3 TRBV7-2 NA TGTGCCAGCAGCGAACTAGCGGGAGTGTCAGATACGCAGTATTTT CASSELAGVSDTQYF
NA TRBJ2-7 TRBV18 NA TGTGCCAGCTCACCATTGAACGAGCAGTACTTC CASSPLNEQYF
NA TRBJ2-5 TRBV5-4 few TGTGCCAGCAGCTTGGTGTCGGTCCAAGAGACCCAGTACTTC CASSLVSVQETQYF
NA TRBJ2-1 TRBV5-4 NA TGTGCCAGCAGCTTGTCGGCTAGTGGGGGTAATGAGCAGTTCTTC CASSLSASGGNEQFF
NA TRBJ1-2 TRBV5-4 NA TGTGCCAGCAGCGGGCGGGACTCGGGACCACATAACTATGGCTACACCTTC CASSGRDSGPHNYGYTF
TRBD1 TRBJ2-1 TRBV4-1 NA TGCGCCAGCAAAGCCAGGGGGACGGATGAGCAGTTCTTC CASKARGTDEQFF
TRBD1 TRBJ2-1 TRBV5-1 few TGCGCCAGCAGCTTGGTGGGACAGGGTACCGATGAGCAGTTCTTC CASSLVGQGTDEQFF
TRBD1 TRBJ1-1 TRBV18 once TGTGCCAGCTCACCAAACGACAGGGCTAACACTGAAGCTTTCTTT CASSPNDRANTEAFF
TRBD1 TRBJ2-7 TRBV6-5 few TGTGCCAGCAGTTACCTGGACAGGGCCTACGAGCAGTACTTC CASSYLDRAYEQYF
NA TRBJ1-2 TRBV6-5 few TGTGCCAGCAGTTACTCTGCGGGCTATGGCTACACCTTC CASSYSAGYGYTF
NA TRBJ2-5 TRBV5-4 NA TGTGCCAGCAGTTTCAGTCAAAACCAAGAGACCCAGTACTTC CASSFSQNQETQYF
NA TRBJ1-1 TRBV18 few TGTGCCAGCTCACTAAGGGGTGATTTACCTACAACTGACACTGAAGCTTTCTTT CASSLRGDLPTTDTEAFF
NA TRBJ1-1 TRBV2 once TGTGCCAGCTACCTTACCCACAGGAACACTGAAGCTTTCTTT CASYLTHRNTEAFF
NA TRBJ1-5 TRBV30 few TGTGCCTGGAGTGGACAGGCCAATCAGCCCCAGCATTTT CAWSGQANQPQHF
NA TRBJ1-3 TRBV7-6 NA TGTGCCAGCAGCTTAGGGACAGCTAGCTCTGGAAACACCATATATTTT CASSLGTASSGNTIYF
TRBD1 TRBJ2-7 TRBV2 once TGTGCCAGCAGGGCTGGACAGGGACGCGAGCAGTACTTC CASRAGQGREQYF
TRBD1 TRBJ1-2 TRBV7-2 NA TGTGCCAGCAGCGCTGACAGGGGCGGCTATGGCTACACCTTC CASSADRGGYGYTF
NA TRBJ2-6 TRBV4-1 NA TGCGCCAGCAGCCAAGGGCAGGAGAGGGTCTCTGGGGCCAACGTCCTGACTTTC CASSQGQERVSGANVLTF
NA TRBJ2-5 TRBV9 few TGTGCCAGCAGCGCACGTTCCCAAGAGACCCAGTACTTC CASSARSQETQYF
TRBD1 TRBJ1-2 TRBV28 few TGTGCCAGCAGTTTGGACCGGACAGGGAGGTTAGGAGGCTACACCTTC CASSLDRTGRLGGYTF
NA TRBJ1-2 TRBV9 NA TGTGCCAGCAGCGTAGGCCAGGGTGGATTATTGTATGGCTACACCTTC CASSVGQGGLLYGYTF
NA TRBJ2-7 TRBV6-5 NA TGTGCCAGCCGAGACCTCCAATACGAGCAGTACTTC CASRDLQYEQYF